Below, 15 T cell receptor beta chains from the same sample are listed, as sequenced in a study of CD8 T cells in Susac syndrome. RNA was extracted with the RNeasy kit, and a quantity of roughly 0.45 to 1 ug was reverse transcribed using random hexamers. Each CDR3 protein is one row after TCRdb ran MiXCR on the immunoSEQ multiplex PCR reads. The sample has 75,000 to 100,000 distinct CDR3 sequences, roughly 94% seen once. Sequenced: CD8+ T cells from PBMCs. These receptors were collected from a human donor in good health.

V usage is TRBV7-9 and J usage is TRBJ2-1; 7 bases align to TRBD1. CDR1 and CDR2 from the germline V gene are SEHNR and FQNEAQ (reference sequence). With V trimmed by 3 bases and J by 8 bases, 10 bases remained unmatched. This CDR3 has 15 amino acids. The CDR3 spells CASSFVQGLLDEQFF. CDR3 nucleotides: TGTGCCAGCAGCTTTGTACAGGGGCTCCTCGATGAGCAGTTCTTC.

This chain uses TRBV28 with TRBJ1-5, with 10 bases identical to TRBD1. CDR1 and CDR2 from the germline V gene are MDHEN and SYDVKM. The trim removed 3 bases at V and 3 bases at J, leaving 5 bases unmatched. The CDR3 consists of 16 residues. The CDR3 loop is CASSFRTGGFNQPQHF. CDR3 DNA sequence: TGTGCCAGCAGTTTTCGGACAGGGGGATTCAATCAGCCCCAGCATTTT.

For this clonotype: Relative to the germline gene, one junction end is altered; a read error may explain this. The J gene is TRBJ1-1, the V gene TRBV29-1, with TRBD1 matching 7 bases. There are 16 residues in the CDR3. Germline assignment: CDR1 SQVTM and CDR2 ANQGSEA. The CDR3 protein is CSAYPKITGDGTEVFF. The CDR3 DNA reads TGCAGCGCCTACCCCAAAATTACAGGGGATGGGACTGAAGTTTTCTTT.

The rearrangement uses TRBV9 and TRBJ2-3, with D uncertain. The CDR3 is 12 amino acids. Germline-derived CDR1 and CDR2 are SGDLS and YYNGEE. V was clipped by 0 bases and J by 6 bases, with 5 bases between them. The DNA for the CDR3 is TGTGCCAGCAGCGTAGGCATCGATACGCAGTATTTT. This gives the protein CASSVGIDTQYF. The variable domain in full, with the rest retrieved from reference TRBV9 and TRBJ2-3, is DSGVTQTPKHLITATGQRVTLRCSPRSGDLSVYWYQQSLDQGLQFLIQYYNGEERAKGNILERFSAQQFPDLHSELNLSSLELGDSALYFCASSVGIDTQYFGPGTRLTVL.

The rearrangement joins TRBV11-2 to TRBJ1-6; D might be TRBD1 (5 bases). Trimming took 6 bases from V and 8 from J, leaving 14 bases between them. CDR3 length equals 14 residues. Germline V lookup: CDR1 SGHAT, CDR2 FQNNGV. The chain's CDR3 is CASRYGAGYSPLHF. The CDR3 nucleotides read TGTGCCAGCAGATACGGGGCAGGCTATTCACCCCTCCACTTT.

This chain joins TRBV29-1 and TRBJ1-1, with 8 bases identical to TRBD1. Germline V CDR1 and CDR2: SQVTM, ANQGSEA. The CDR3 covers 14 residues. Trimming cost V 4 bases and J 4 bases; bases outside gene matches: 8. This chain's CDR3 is CSVGWTGWATEAFF. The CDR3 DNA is TGCAGCGTTGGCTGGACAGGGTGGGCCACTGAAGCTTTCTTT.

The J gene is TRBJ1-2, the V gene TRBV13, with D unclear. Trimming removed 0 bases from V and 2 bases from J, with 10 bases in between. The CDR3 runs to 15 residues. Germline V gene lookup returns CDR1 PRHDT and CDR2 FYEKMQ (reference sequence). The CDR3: CASSLGLVGNYGYTF. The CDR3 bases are TGTGCCAGCAGCTTAGGCCTAGTGGGAAACTATGGCTACACCTTC.

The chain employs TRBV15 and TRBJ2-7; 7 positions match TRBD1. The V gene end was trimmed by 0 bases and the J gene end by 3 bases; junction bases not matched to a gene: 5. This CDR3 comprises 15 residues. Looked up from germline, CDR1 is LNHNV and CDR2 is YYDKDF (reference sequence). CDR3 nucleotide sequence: TGTGCCACCAGCAGAGATGACAGGGAACTCTACGAGCAGTACTTC. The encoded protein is CATSRDDRELYEQYF.

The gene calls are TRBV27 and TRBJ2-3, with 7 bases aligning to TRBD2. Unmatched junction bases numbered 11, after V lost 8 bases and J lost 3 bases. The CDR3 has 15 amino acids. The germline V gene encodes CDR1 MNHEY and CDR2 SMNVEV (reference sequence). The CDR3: CASRAGVVITDTQYF. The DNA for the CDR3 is TGTGCCAGCCGGGCGGGAGTCGTGATTACAGATACGCAGTATTTT.

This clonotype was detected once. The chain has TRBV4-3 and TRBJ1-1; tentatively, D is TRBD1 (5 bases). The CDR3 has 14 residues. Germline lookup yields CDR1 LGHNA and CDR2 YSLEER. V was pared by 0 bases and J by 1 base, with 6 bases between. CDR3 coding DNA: TGCGCCAGCAGCCAAGAAGGGGAGAACACTGAAGCTTTCTTT. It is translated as CASSQEGENTEAFF.

CDR3 amino acids: CASSQETPSSGANVLTF. DNA for the CDR3: TGTGCCAGCAGCCAAGAAACCCCTAGCTCTGGGGCCAACGTCCTGACTTTC. The chain recombines TRBV4-2 with TRBJ2-6; no reliable D call. Per the germline V gene, CDR1 is LGHNA and CDR2 is YNFKEQ. The CDR3 sequence is 17 residues long. The V end lost 0 bases, the J end lost 0 bases, and 9 bases lay between the germline ends.

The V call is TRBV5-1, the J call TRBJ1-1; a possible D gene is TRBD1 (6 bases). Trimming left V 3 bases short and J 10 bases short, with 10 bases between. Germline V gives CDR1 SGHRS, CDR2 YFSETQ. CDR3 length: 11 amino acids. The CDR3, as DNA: TGCGCCAGCAGCTCCGGGGGGGCAGCTTTCTTT. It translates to CASSSGGAAFF.

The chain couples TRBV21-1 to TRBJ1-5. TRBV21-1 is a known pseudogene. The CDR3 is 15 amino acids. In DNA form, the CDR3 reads TGTGCCAGCAGGGCAGGGACTTATAGCAATCAGCCCCAGCATTTT. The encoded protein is CASRAGTYSNQPQHF.

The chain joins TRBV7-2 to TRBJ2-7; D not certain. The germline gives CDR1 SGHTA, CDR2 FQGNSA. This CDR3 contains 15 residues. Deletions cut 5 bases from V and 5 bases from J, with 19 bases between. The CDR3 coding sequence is TGTGCCAGCAGCCCTATCCCCCAGCGACGACACGAGCAGTACGTC. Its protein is CASSPIPQRRHEQYV.

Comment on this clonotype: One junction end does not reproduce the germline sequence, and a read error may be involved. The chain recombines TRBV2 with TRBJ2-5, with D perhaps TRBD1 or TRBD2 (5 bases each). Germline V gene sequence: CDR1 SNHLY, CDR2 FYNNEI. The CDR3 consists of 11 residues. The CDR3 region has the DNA TGCGGATCGGGACCACAAGAGACCCAGTACTTC. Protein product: CGSGPQETQYF. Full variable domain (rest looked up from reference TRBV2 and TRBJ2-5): EPEVTQTPSHQVTQMGQEVILRCVPISNHLYFYWYRQILGQKVEFLVSFYNNEISEKSEIFDDQFSVERPDGSNFTLKIRSTKLEDSAMYFCGSGPQETQYFGPGTRLLVL.